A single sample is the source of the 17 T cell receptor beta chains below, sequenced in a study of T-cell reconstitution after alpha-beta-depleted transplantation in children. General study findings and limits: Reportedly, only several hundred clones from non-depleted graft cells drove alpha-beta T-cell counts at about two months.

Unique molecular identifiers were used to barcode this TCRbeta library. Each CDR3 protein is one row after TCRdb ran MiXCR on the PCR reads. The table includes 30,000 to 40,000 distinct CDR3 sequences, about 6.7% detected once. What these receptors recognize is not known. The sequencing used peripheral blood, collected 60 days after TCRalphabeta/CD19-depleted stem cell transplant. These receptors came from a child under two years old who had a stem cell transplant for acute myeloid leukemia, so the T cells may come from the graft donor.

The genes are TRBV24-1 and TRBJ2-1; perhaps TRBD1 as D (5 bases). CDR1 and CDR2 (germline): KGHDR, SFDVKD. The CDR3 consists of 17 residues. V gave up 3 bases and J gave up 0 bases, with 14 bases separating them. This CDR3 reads CATSDDQGANSYNEQFF. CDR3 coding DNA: TGTGCCACCAGTGATGATCAGGGTGCCAACTCCTACAATGAGCAGTTCTTC.

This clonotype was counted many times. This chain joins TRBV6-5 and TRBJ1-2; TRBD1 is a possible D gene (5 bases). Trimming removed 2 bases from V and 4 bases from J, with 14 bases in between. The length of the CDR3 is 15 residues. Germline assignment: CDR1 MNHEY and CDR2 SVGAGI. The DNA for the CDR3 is TGTGCCAGCAGTTACCCGGGGGAGGGCAGCTATGGCTACACCTTC. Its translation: CASSYPGEGSYGYTF.

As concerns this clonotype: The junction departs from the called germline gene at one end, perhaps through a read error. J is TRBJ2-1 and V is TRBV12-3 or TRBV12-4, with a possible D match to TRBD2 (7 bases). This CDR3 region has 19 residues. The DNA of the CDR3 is TGTGCCTGCAGTCCTAGGGGGGCTATTGGCGGGAGACCCTACAATGAGCAGTTCTTC. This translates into CACSPRGAIGGRPYNEQFF.

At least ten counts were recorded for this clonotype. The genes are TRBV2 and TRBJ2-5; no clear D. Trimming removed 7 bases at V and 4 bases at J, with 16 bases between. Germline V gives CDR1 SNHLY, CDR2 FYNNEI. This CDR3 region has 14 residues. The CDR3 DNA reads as TGTGCCAGCACTCGATCTTCGGTTCGAGAGACCCAGTACTTC. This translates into CASTRSSVRETQYF. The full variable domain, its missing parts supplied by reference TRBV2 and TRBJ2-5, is EPEVTQTPSHQVTQMGQEVILRCVPISNHLYFYWYRQILGQKVEFLVSFYNNEISEKSEIFDDQFSVERPDGSNFTLKIRSTKLEDSAMYFCASTRSSVRETQYFGPGTRLLVL.

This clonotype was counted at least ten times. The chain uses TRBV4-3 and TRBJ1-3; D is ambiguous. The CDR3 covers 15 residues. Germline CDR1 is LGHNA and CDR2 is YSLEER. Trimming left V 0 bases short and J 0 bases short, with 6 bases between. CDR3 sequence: CASSQDRNSGNTIYF. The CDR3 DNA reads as TGCGCCAGCAGCCAAGATAGGAACTCTGGAAACACCATATATTTT.

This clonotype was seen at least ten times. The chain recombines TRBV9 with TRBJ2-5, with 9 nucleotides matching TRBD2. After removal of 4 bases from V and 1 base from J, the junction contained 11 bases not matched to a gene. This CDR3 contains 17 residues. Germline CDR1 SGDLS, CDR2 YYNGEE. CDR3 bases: TGTGCCAGCAGCCCCAGGTGGCTAGCGGGACGCCAAGAGACCCAGTACTTC. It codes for CASSPRWLAGRQETQYF.

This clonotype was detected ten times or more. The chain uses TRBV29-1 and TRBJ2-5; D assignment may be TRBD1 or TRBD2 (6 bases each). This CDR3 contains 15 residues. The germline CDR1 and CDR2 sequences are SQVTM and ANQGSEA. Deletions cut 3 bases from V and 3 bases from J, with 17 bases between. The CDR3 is CSVEERGAREETQYF. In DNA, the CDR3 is TGCAGCGTTGAGGAGAGGGGGGCGCGAGAAGAGACCCAGTACTTC.

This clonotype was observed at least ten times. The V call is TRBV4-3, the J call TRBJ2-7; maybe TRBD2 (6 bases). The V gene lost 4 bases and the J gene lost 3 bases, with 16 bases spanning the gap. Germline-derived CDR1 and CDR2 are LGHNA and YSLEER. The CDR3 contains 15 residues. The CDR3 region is CASSRRTGAIYEQYF. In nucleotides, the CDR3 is TGCGCCAGCAGCCGGCGGACGGGAGCGATCTACGAGCAGTACTTC.

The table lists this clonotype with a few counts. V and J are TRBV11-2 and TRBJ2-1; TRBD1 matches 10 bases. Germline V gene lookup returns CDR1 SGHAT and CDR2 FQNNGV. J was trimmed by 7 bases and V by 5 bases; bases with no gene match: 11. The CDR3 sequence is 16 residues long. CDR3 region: CASSGYRDRGWNEQFF. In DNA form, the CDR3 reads TGTGCCAGCAGCGGATACCGGGACAGGGGTTGGAATGAGCAGTTCTTC.

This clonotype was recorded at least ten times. As DNA, the CDR3 is TGCGCCAGCAGTGAGTCGGTGCTGCAAGAGACCCAGTACTTC. Residues: CASSESVLQETQYF. The chain employs TRBV10-2 and TRBJ2-5; D remains ambiguous. Trimming shortened V by 0 bases and J by 2 bases, and 7 bases separated the two germline ends. Germline CDR1 WSHSY, CDR2 SAAADI. The CDR3 has 14 residues.

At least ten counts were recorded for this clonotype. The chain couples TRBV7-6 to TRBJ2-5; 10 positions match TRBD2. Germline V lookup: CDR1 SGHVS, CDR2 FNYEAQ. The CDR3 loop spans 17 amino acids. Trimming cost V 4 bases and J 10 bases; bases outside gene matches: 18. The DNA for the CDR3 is TGTGCCAGCAGCTCAACGGGACTAGCGCCTCGCAGAAGTGGCCAGTACTTC. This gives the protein CASSSTGLAPRRSGQYF.

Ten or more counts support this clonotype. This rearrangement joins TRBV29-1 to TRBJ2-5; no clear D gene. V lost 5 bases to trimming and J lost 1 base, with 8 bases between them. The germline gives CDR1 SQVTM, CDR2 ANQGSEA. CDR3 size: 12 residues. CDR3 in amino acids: CSVRAIQETQYF. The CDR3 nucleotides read TGCAGCGTTAGGGCGATCCAAGAGACCCAGTACTTC.

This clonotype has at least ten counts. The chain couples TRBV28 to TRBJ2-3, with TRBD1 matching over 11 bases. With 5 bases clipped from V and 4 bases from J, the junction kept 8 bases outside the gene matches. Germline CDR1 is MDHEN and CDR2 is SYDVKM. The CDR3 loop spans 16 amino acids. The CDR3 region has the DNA TGTGCCAGCAGTCTACGGACAGGGGGCGCATCAGATACGCAGTATTTT. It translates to CASSLRTGGASDTQYF.

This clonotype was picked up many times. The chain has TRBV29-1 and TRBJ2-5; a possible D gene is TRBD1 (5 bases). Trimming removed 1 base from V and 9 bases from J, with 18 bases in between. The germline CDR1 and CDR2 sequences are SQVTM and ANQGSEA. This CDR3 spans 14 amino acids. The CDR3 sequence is CSVEAWGTARAQYF. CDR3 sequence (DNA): TGCAGCGTTGAAGCATGGGGAACGGCCAGGGCCCAGTACTTC.

This chain's CDR3 is CASSSASSFYGYTF. DNA for the CDR3: TGTGCCAGCAGTTCAGCCAGTTCTTTCTATGGCTACACCTTC. The chain recombines TRBV6-2 or TRBV6-3 with TRBJ1-2; no definite D call. Germline V gene sequence: CDR1 MNHEY, CDR2 SVGEGT. V lost 4 bases and J 4 bases, leaving 13 bases between the germline ends. This CDR3 comprises 14 residues.

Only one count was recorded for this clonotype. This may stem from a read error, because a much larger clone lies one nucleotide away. CDR3 protein: CASRSTRTQYF. The CDR3 DNA sequence: TGTGCCAGCAGATCGACCAGGACCCAGTACTTC. The rearrangement joins TRBV6-2 or TRBV6-3 to TRBJ2-5; D gene unclear. CDR3 length: 11 amino acids. CDR1 and CDR2 from the germline V gene are MNHEY and SVGEGT. Trimming removed 6 bases at V and 7 bases at J, with 9 bases between.

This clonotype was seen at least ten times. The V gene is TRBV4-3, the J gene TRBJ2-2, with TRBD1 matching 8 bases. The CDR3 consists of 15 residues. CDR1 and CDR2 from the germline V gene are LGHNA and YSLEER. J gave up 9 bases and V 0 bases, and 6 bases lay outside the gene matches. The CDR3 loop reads CASSQDPGGPRELFF. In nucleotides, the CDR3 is TGCGCCAGCAGCCAAGATCCAGGGGGCCCGAGGGAGCTGTTTTTT.